Listed below are T cell receptor beta chains from one sample, sequenced in a study of cytomegalovirus exposure and HLA in healthy donors. The repertoire was sequenced with immunoSEQ multiplex PCR; TCRdb's copy has only in-frame clones and lacks some. The table records 100,000 to 150,000 clones, 60% to 80% of them present only once. Sequencing was performed on PBMCs. The receptors originated from a man younger than 40 in good health and CMV-seronegative. The CDR3 runs from the conserved cysteine through the conserved F or W. The D gene is left open where the match is weak. The size field is filled for only some rows; it gives once, few, many or a size class.

TRBV6-1,-,TRBJ1-1,-,TGTGCCAGGGGAGATGGACGGTGGAACACTGAAGCTTTCTTT,CARGDGRWNTEAFF
TRBV6-6,TRBD1,TRBJ2-5,few,TGTGCCAGCAGTTCCCGCCGGGACAGGGGTCGGGAGACCCAGTACTTC,CASSSRRDRGRETQYF
TRBV19,-,TRBJ1-1,-,TGTGCCAGTAGTATAGATTTCCGGGCTGAAGCTTTCTTT,CASSIDFRAEAFF
TRBV6-1,-,TRBJ1-1,-,TGTGCCAGCCCCCTGCGGCCAGGGTTGGACACTGAAGCTTTCTTT,CASPLRPGLDTEAFF
TRBV14,TRBD2,TRBJ2-7,few,TGTGCCAGCAGCCACTCCTGGGGGCTAGCGGGGTCCTACGAGCAGTACTTC,CASSHSWGLAGSYEQYF
TRBV19,-,TRBJ1-2,-,TGTGCCAGTAGTATTGTGGACAGCCTCTATGGCTACACCTTC,CASSIVDSLYGYTF
TRBV4-1,-,TRBJ1-1,-,TGCGCCAGCAGCCAAGTCTCGGGGGACCGGGGAGCTTTCTTT,CASSQVSGDRGAFF
TRBV7-8,-,TRBJ2-7,-,TGTGCCAGCAGCTTAGTGCAGAACGAGCAGTACTTC,CASSLVQNEQYF
TRBV5-6,-,TRBJ2-3,-,TGTGCCAGCAGCTTGGTAGGGGGTGATACGCAGTATTTT,CASSLVGGDTQYF
TRBV28,TRBD1,TRBJ1-2,few,TGTGCCAGCAGTTTTCCCCGACAGGGGGAGGATGGCTACACCTTC,CASSFPRQGEDGYTF
TRBV10-2,TRBD2,TRBJ2-1,-,TGCGCCAGCAGACTAACTAGCGGGCCGGGAAATGAGCAGTTCTTC,CASRLTSGPGNEQFF